The rows below give T cell receptor beta chains drawn from one sample of a study of CD8 T cells in ankylosing spondylitis. TCRdb independently ran MiXCR on the 5' RACE reads; one entry per CDR3 protein. Of about 840,000 distinct CDR3 sequences in the sample, 10% to 15% were seen once. Sequenced: blood, either unsorted or a sorted T cell fraction (not recorded which). These receptors were collected from a male donor with ankylosing spondylitis. Each CDR3 is given with its conserved first and last residue. A D gene is named only where the DNA matches it firmly. Some rows mark clone size as missing; the rest say once, few, many or name a class of expanded clone.

D gene | J gene | clone size | V gene | CDR3 DNA | CDR3 protein
- | TRBJ1-5 | - | TRBV20-1 | TGCAGTGCTCCTTCCAATCAGCCCCAGCATTTT | CSAPSNQPQHF
TRBD2 | TRBJ2-7 | few | TRBV15 | TGTGCCACCAGCAGAGGGGGGACTAGCGGGGCCTACGAGCAGTACTTC | CATSRGGTSGAYEQYF
- | TRBJ2-7 | - | TRBV28 | TGTGCCAGCAGACTGCTCTACGAGCAGTACTTC | CASRLLYEQYF
TRBD1 | TRBJ2-3 | few | TRBV20-1 | TGCAGTGCTAGAGGACAGGGGGCTGGGGATACGCAGTATTTT | CSARGQGAGDTQYF
- | TRBJ2-5 | few | TRBV20-1 | TGCAGTGCTAGATTACGGCTGGACCAAGAGACCCAGTACTTC | CSARLRLDQETQYF
- | TRBJ2-7 | - | TRBV7-2 | TGTGCCAGCAGCATGACAGCCGGCGGGTCCTACGAGCAGTACTTC | CASSMTAGGSYEQYF
TRBD1 | TRBJ1-1 | - | TRBV30 | TGTGCCTGGAGTGTTTCAGGGGGCGAGGGTAACACTGAAGCTTTCTTT | CAWSVSGGEGNTEAFF
TRBD1 | TRBJ2-4 | many | TRBV10-3 | TGTGCCATCAGTGACTGGGACAGGGAATTTGAGAGCATTCAGTACTTC | CAISDWDREFESIQYF
TRBD1 | TRBJ1-4 | few | TRBV7-9 | TGTGCCAGCAGCTTAGCTCCGGGACAGGGCAATGAAAAACTGTTTTTT | CASSLAPGQGNEKLFF
TRBD1 | TRBJ1-1 | - | TRBV5-1 | TGCGCCAGCAGCTCGATGACAGGGGGGAACACTGAAGCTTTCTTT | CASSSMTGGNTEAFF